The 3 T cell receptor beta chains below were found in one sample sequenced in a study of T cells after posttransplantation cyclophosphamide. Data came from immunoSEQ multiplex PCR; TCRdb stores just in-frame clones and leaves some out. The repertoire holds roughly 18,000 clones, with roughly 80% as singletons. The sequenced material came from memory CD4+ T cells sorted from blood. All receptors come from a man younger than 40 in good health and a related stem cell transplant donor.

The chain has TRBV19 and TRBJ2-5; 7 nucleotides align to TRBD2. J lost 3 bases, V lost 6 bases, and 13 bases had no gene match. This CDR3 region has 16 residues. Germline V gives CDR1 LNHDA, CDR2 SQIVND (reference sequence). The CDR3 DNA is TGTGCCAGTAGCAACCTTCGGTCTAGCGGTAAAGAGACCCAGTACTTC. Residues: CASSNLRSSGKETQYF. The full variable domain, completed using reference TRBV19 and TRBJ2-5, is DGGITQSPKYLFRKEGQNVTLSCEQNLNHDAMYWYRQDPGQGLRLIYYSQIVNDFQKGDIAEGYSVSREKKESFPLTVTSAQKNPTAFYLCASSNLRSSGKETQYFGPGTRLLVL.

The chain is built from TRBV6-5 and TRBJ2-5, with a possible D match to TRBD2 (6 bases). The CDR3 has 15 residues. Germline CDR1 is MNHEY and CDR2 is SVGAGI. V lost 7 bases to trimming and J lost 2 bases, with 17 bases between them. CDR3 coding DNA: TGTGCCAGCACATCAACTCGACTAGGTCAAGAGACCCAGTACTTC. It is translated as CASTSTRLGQETQYF.

The rearrangement joins TRBV4-1 to TRBJ1-1; D is perhaps TRBD1 (5 bases). The germline V and J ends were trimmed by 1 base and 4 bases, with 16 bases remaining between them. The germline gives CDR1 MGHRA, CDR2 YSYEKL. The CDR3 is made up of 16 amino acids. CDR3 region: CASSQVVGRVGTEAFF. The CDR3 DNA reads as TGCGCCAGCAGCCAAGTGGTCGGCAGGGTGGGCACTGAAGCTTTCTTT.